The T cell receptor beta chain under discussion was sequenced for a study of T cells after yellow fever vaccination. TCRdb re-analysed the 5' RACE reads in MiXCR, keeping a single row per CDR3 protein. The data show a few hundred thousand distinct CDR3 sequences, 7.5% to 9.5% seen once. Germline V gives CDR1 ENHRY, CDR2 SYGVKD. V was shortened by 5 bases and J by 3 bases, with 7 bases between the two germline ends. This CDR3 region has 12 residues. This clonotype has a handful of counts. The chain links TRBV10-3 to TRBJ1-2; D call uncertain. The source of this sequence is a man aged 18 to 30 who received the YFV17D yellow fever vaccine. The material was CD4+ T cells sorted from PBMCs, obtained 5 days after the yellow fever booster vaccination. The CDR3 loop reads CAISSGDYGYTF. In nucleotides, the CDR3 is TGTGCCATCAGTAGTGGGGACTATGGCTACACCTTC.